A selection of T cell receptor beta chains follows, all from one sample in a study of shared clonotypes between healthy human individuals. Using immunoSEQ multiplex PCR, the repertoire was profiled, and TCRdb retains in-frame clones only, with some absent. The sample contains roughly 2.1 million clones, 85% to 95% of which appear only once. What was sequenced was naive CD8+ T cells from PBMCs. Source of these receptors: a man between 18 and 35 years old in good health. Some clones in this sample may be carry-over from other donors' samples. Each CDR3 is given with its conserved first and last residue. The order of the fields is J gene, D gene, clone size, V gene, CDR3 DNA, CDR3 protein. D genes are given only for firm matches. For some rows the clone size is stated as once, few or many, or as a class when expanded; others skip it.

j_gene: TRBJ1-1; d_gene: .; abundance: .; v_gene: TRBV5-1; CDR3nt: TGCGCCAGCAGCCTCGTGCCGGGTCGCACAGAAGCTTTCTTT; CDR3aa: CASSLVPGRTEAFF
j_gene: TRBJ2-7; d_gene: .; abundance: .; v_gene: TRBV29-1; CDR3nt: TGCAGCGCGAGGGGAGGTGCAGGGATCGACTACGAGCAGTACTTC; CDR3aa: CSARGGAGIDYEQYF
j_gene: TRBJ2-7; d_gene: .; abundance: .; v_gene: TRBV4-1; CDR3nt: TGCGCCAGCAGCCCACCGGCGGCAGGGGGGTACGAGCAGTACTTC; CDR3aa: CASSPPAAGGYEQYF
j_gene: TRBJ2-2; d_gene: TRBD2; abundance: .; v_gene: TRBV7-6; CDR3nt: TGTGCCAGCAGCCAGCCCTGGGGAGGGCCCCCCGGGGAGCTGTTTTTT; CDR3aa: CASSQPWGGPPGELFF
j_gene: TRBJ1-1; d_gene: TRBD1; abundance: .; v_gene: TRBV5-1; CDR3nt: TGCGCCAGCAGCTTGGACAGGGGTCCGAACACTGAAGCTTTCTTT; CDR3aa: CASSLDRGPNTEAFF
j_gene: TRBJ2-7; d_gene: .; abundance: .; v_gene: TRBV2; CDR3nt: TGTGCCAGCAGGTCGGGACAAGCCTACGAGCAGTACTTC; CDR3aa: CASRSGQAYEQYF
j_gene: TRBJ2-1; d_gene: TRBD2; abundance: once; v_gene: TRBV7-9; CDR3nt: TGTGCCAGCAGCTTAGCCCGACTAGCGGGAGGGTCAGTGAATGAGCAGTTCTTC; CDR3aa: CASSLARLAGGSVNEQFF
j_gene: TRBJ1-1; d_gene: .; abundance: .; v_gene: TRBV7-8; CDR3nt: TGTGCCAGCCACTTGAAGACAGGCCCTAACACTGAAGCTTTCTTT; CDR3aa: CASHLKTGPNTEAFF
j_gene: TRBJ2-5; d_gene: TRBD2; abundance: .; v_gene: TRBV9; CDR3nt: TGTGCCAGCAGCATAAAGCGGGAGACGGGGGGAGGAGAGACCCAGTACTTC; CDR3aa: CASSIKRETGGGETQYF
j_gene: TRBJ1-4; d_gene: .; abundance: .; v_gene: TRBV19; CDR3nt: TGTGCCAGTAGTACCCCACTTGTGAGATCGGATGAAAAACTGTTTTTT; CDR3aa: CASSTPLVRSDEKLFF
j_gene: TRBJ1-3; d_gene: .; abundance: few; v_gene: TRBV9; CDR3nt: TGTGCCAGCAGCGTAGAGGTCAGTTACACTGGAAACACCATATATTTT; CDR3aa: CASSVEVSYTGNTIYF
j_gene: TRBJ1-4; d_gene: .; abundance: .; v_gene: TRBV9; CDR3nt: TGTGCCAGCAGCGCCCTAGGGACCTACAATGAAAAACTGTTTTTT; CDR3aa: CASSALGTYNEKLFF
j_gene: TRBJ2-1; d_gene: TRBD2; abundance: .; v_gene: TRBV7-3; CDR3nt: TGTGCCAGCAGCATCCGTAGCGGGGAATACAATGAGCAGTTCTTC; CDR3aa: CASSIRSGEYNEQFF
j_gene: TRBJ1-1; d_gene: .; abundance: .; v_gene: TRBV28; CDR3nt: TGTGCCAGCTCTAACCGCGGGACGGAGGCTGAAGCTTTCTTT; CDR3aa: CASSNRGTEAEAFF
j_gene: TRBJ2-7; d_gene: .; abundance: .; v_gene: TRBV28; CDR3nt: TGTGCCAGCAGTTTGTTTGGGGTGGACTACCCACCCGACGAGCAGTACTTC; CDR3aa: CASSLFGVDYPPDEQYF
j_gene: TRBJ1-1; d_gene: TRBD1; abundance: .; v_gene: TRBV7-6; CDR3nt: TGTGCCAGCTATGACAGGGGGAACACTGAAGCTTTCTTT; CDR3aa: CASYDRGNTEAFF
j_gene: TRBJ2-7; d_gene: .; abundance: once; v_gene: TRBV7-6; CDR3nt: TGTGCCAGCAGCCCAGACGCCGGAGGGGACTCCTACGAGCAGTACTTC; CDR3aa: CASSPDAGGDSYEQYF
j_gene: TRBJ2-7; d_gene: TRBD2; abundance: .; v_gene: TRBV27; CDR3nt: TGTGCCAGCAGTCCGTCTCTAGCGGGAGCTTACGAGCAGTACTTC; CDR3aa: CASSPSLAGAYEQYF
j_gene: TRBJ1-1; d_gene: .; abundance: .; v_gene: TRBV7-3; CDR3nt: TGTGCCAGCAGCCTCTGGACGGACACTGAAGCTTTCTTT; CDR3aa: CASSLWTDTEAFF
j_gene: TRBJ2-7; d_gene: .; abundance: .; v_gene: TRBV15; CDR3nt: TGTGCCACCAGCAGAGTTACCCAGCGGGACACGGATTACGAGCAGTACTTC; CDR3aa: CATSRVTQRDTDYEQYF
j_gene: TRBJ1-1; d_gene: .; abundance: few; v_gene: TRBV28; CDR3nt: TGTGCCAGCAGTTCCCGGGGGCCCGGGAACACTGAAGCTTTCTTT; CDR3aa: CASSSRGPGNTEAFF
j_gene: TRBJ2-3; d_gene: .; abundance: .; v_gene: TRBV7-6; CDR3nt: TGTGCCAGCAGCGAACGGGGCTGGGGCACAGATACGCAGTATTTT; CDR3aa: CASSERGWGTDTQYF
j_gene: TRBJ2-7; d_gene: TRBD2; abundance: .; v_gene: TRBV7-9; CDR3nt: TGTGCCAGCAGCTCCGGGCTAGCGGGCCCAACCTACGAGCAGTACTTC; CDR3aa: CASSSGLAGPTYEQYF
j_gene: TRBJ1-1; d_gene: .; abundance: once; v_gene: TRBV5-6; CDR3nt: TGTGCCAGCAGTCGCCTTTGGGTGCCGAACACTGAAGCTTTCTTT; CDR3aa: CASSRLWVPNTEAFF
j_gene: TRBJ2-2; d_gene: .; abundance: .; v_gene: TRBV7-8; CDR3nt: TGTGCCAGCAGCCCGACTAGTATACAGGGATCCGGGGAGCTGTTTTTT; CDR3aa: CASSPTSIQGSGELFF
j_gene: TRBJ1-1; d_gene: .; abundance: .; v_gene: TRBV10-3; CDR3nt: TGTGCCATCAGTGAGTCAACTGAAGCTTTCTTT; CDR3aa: CAISESTEAFF
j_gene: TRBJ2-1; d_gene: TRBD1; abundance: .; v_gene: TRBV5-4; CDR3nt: TGTGCCAGCAGCATACTACCAGGGGGTGGATCCTACAATGAGCAGTTCTTC; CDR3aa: CASSILPGGGSYNEQFF
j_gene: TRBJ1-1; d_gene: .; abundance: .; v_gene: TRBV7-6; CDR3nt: TGTGCCAGCAGCTACCCGACGGGTGAAGCTTTCTTT; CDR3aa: CASSYPTGEAFF
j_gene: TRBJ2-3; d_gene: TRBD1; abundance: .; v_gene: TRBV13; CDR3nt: TGTGCCAGCAGCTCCGGACAGGTTACAGATACGCAGTATTTT; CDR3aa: CASSSGQVTDTQYF
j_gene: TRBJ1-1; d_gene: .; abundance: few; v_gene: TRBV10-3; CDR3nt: TGTGCCATCAGTGCGAACACTGAAGCTTTCTTT; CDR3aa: CAISANTEAFF
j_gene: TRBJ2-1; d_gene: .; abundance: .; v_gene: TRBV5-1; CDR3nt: TGCGCCAGCAGCTTGGCAGGGAATTACAATGAGCAGTTCTTC; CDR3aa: CASSLAGNYNEQFF
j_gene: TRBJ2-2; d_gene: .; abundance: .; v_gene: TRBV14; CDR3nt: TGTGCCAGCAGCCAAGGCGGTAGCCCCACCGGGGAGCTATTTTTT; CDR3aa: CASSQGGSPTGELFF
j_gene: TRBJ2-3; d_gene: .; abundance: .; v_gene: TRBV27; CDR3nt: TGTGCCAGCAGTTTATTACGGCGGGCCACAGATACGCAGTATTTT; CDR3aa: CASSLLRRATDTQYF
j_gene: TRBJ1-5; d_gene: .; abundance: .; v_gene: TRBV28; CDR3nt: TGTGCCAGCAGTCCGGACAGTTCTAGCAATCAGCCCCAGCATTTT; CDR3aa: CASSPDSSSNQPQHF
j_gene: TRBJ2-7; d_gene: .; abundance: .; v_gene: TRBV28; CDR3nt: TGTGCCAACGGGACACCCCAGGTCGGCGAGCAGTACTTC; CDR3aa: CANGTPQVGEQYF
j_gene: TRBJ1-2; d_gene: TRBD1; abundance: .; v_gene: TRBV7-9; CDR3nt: TGTGCCACCACCCTCGGGACAGGGTCTTTTGGCTACACCTTC; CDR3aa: CATTLGTGSFGYTF
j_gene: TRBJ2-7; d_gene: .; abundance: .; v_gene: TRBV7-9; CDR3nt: TGTGCCAGCAGCTTAGCGAAAGGCGGCCCTACGGGGCCCTACGAGCAGTACTTC; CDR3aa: CASSLAKGGPTGPYEQYF
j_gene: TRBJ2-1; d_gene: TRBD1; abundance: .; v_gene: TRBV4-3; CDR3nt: TGCGCCAGCAGCAGATTGTCCGGGACAGGATTCAATGAGCAGTTCTTC; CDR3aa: CASSRLSGTGFNEQFF
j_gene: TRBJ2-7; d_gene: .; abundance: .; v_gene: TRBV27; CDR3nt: TGTGCCAGCAGTTTATCAAAAGGGCGACCTATCTACGAGCAGTACTTC; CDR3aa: CASSLSKGRPIYEQYF
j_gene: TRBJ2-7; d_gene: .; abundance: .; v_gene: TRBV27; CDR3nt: TGTGCCAGCAGTTTAGGGGGAGGGGGGCGAGAGCAGTACTTC; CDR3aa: CASSLGGGGREQYF
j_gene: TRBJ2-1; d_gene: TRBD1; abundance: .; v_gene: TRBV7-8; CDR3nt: TGTGCCAGCAGCTTTGGACAGGGGGACAATGAGCAGTTCTTC; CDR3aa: CASSFGQGDNEQFF
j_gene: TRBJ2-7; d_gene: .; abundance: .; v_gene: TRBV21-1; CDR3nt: TGTGCCAGCCGGAGACAGGGGGTACACGAGCAGTACTTC; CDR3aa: CASRRQGVHEQYF
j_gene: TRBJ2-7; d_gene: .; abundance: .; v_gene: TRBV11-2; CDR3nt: TGTGCCAGCAGCTTAATAGGGGTCAAAACCTACGAGCAGTACTTC; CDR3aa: CASSLIGVKTYEQYF